The 19 T cell receptor beta chains below come from one sample, sequenced in a study of breast tumors, draining lymph nodes, adjacent tissues. Via MiXCR, TCRdb re-called the multiplex PCR reads, giving one row per CDR3 protein. This sample yields around 130,000 distinct CDR3 sequences, of which 21% are seen a single time; roughly 2.2% belongs to the top ten. Axillary draining lymph nodes of breast cancer patients supplied the node samples. What was sequenced was axillary lymph node tissue. The receptors here all came from a female donor with breast cancer. Some clones in this sample may be carry-over from other donors' samples.

This clonotype was picked up a small number of times. The chain recombines TRBV3-1 with TRBJ1-2; 7 bases are a match to TRBD1. The CDR3 extends over 13 amino acids. V trimming: 3 bases; J trimming: 3 bases; junction bases outside the gene matches: 1. Germline lookup yields CDR1 LGHDT and CDR2 YNNKEL (reference sequence). The CDR3 loop is CASSQGTDYGYTF. CDR3 in DNA: TGTGCCAGCAGCCAGGGGACAGACTATGGCTACACCTTC.

Concerning this clonotype: It may be a read error: a sequence one base away is much more abundant. This chain joins TRBV30 and TRBJ2-2; a possible D gene is TRBD1 (6 bases). The CDR3 spans 15 residues. Germline V lookup: CDR1 GTSNPN, CDR2 SVGIG (reference sequence). The V and J ends lost 0 bases and 3 bases respectively, with 11 bases between them. CDR3 in amino acids: CAWSVRTGYTGELFF. For the CDR3, the DNA is TGTGCCTGGAGTGTACGCACAGGGTACACCGGGGAGCTGTTTTTT. The full variable domain, with the rest looked up from reference TRBV30 and TRBJ2-2, is SQTIHQWPATLVQPVGSPLSLECTVEGTSNPNLYWYRQAAGRGLQLLFYSVGIGQISSEVPQNLSASRPQDRQFILSSKKLLLSDSGFYLCAWSVRTGYTGELFFGEGSRLTVL.

This clonotype was seen many times. This chain joins TRBV5-6 and TRBJ2-5, with D unresolved. This CDR3 has 12 amino acids. Trimming left V 4 bases short and J 1 base short, with 5 bases between. Looked up from germline, CDR1 is SGHDT and CDR2 is YYEEEE. The DNA of the CDR3 is TGTGCCAGCAGCCGCTTCCAAGAGACCCAGTACTTC. It codes for CASSRFQETQYF. The whole variable domain, filled in from reference TRBV5-6 and TRBJ2-5, reads DAGVTQSPTHLIKTRGQQVTLRCSPKSGHDTVSWYQQALGQGPQFIFQYYEEEERQRGNFPDRFSGHQFPNYSSELNVNALLLGDSALYLCASSRFQETQYFGPGTRLLVL.

Ten or more counts support this clonotype. The rearrangement joins TRBV29-1 to TRBJ2-3, with a weak D call TRBD1 (6 bases). The CDR3 runs to 16 residues. V lost 6 bases and J 0 bases, leaving 19 bases between the germline ends. Germline CDR1 SQVTM, CDR2 ANQGSEA. The CDR3 loop is CSVGRGGGSSTDTQYF. DNA for the CDR3: TGCAGCGTGGGACGAGGGGGTGGGTCTAGCACAGATACGCAGTATTTT.

V and J are TRBV27 and TRBJ1-2; D is unclear. In germline, CDR1 is MNHEY, CDR2 SMNVEV (reference sequence). Trimming shortened V by 8 bases and J by 7 bases, and 23 bases separated the two germline ends. The CDR3 is 15 amino acids. The DNA for the CDR3 is TGTGCCAGCTGTGCCATTGACGGGTCCCGTCGTGGCTACACCTTC. Encoded protein: CASCAIDGSRRGYTF.

Ten or more counts support this clonotype. This chain links TRBV20-1 with TRBJ2-1; 7 bases align to TRBD2. CDR3 length equals 16 residues. The ends lost 3 bases at V and 8 bases at J; junction bases unmatched: 16. Germline assignment: CDR1 DFQATT and CDR2 SNEGSKA (reference sequence). In DNA, the CDR3 is TGCAGTGCTAGCCCATTTCGGCGGGAGACCGGCGATGAGCAGTTCTTC. The encoded protein is CSASPFRRETGDEQFF.

This rearrangement joins TRBV6-1 to TRBJ2-2; D not resolved. V gave up 1 base and J gave up 1 base, with 7 bases separating them. Germline CDR1 reads MNHNS; CDR2 reads SASEGT. The CDR3 has 15 amino acids. The CDR3 nucleotides read TGTGCCAGCAGTGAAGGGTTTCGGAACACCGGGGAGCTGTTTTTT. Residues: CASSEGFRNTGELFF.

This clonotype was recorded at least ten times. The rearrangement uses TRBV19 and TRBJ1-4; 7 nucleotides line up with TRBD1. With V trimmed by 4 bases and J by 4 bases, 9 bases remained unmatched. CDR3 length: 16 amino acids. Germline CDR1 and CDR2: LNHDA and SQIVND (reference sequence). The CDR3 reads CASSSLPGGYNEKLFF. The CDR3 nucleotides read TGTGCCAGTAGTAGCCTGCCAGGGGGATATAATGAAAAACTGTTTTTT.

Worth noting for this clonotype: A much more abundant neighbour one base away suggests this may be a read error. The J gene is TRBJ1-2, the V gene TRBV5-1; 7 bases map to TRBD1. This CDR3 spans 12 amino acids. Germline CDR1 and CDR2: SGHRS and YFSETQ. The V gene end was trimmed by 9 bases and the J gene end by 8 bases; junction bases not matched to a gene: 10. The CDR3 DNA reads as TGCGCCATCAGAACTAACAGGGGCGGCTACACCTTC. It specifies CAIRTNRGGYTF.

The chain is built from TRBV5-1 and TRBJ2-2; tentative D call: TRBD1 (5 bases). Looked up from germline, CDR1 is SGHRS and CDR2 is YFSETQ. The CDR3 is 19 residues long. V gave up 0 bases and J gave up 6 bases, with 24 bases separating them. The CDR3 DNA follows: TGCGCCAGCAGCTTGGCCTTGGTCAGGGCTTTTAATCGCCCCGGGGAGCTGTTTTTT. This sequence encodes CASSLALVRAFNRPGELFF.

The rearrangement links TRBV28 to TRBJ1-5; a weak D match, TRBD1 (5 bases). CDR1 and CDR2 from the germline V gene are MDHEN and SYDVKM. Deletions cut 2 bases from V and 2 bases from J, with 13 bases between. The CDR3 is 16 amino acids. The CDR3, as DNA: TGTGCCAGCAGTTTACTCTGGGGGTTAGGCAATCAGCCCCAGCATTTT. Protein product: CASSLLWGLGNQPQHF. Supplemented by reference TRBV28 and TRBJ1-5, the full variable domain reads DVKVTQSSRYLVKRTGEKVFLECVQDMDHENMFWYRQDPGLGLRLIYFSYDVKMKEKGDIPEGYSVSREKKERFSLILESASTNQTSMYLCASSLLWGLGNQPQHFGDGTRLSIL.

A word on this clonotype: This likely reflects a read error, since a far larger clone is one base away. This chain joins TRBV11-1 and TRBJ1-4, with D hard to call. The CDR3 covers 11 residues. Germline V gene sequence: CDR1 SGHAT, CDR2 FQDESV (reference sequence). The CDR3, as DNA: TGTGCCGGCAGCCAAGGGGAAAAACTGTTTTTT. This encodes CAGSQGEKLFF.

A word on this clonotype: Possible read error: a much larger clone is one base away. The chain uses TRBV18 and TRBJ2-3, with 7 positions matching TRBD2. Germline V gene data show CDR1 as KGHSH and CDR2 as LQKENI. This CDR3 comprises 15 residues. The CDR3 loop is CASSPPTTSADTRYF. CDR3 DNA sequence: TGTGCCAGCTCACCCCCTACAACTAGCGCAGATACGCGGTATTTT.

This clonotype was found many times. The J gene is TRBJ2-1, the V gene TRBV20-1; D is perhaps TRBD2 (6 bases). Germline-derived CDR1 and CDR2 are DFQATT and SNEGSKA (reference sequence). The V end lost 5 bases, the J end lost 7 bases, and 15 bases lay between the germline ends. The CDR3 totals 13 residues. The CDR3, as DNA: TGCAGTGCTGCAGGACCGGGGGTGAATGAGCAGTTCTTC. Translating it yields CSAAGPGVNEQFF.

This clonotype was picked up many times. This chain joins TRBV19 and TRBJ2-1; no firm D call. The ends were cut back, 3 bases at V and 2 bases at J, with 14 bases in the middle. This CDR3 region has 16 residues. In germline, CDR1 is LNHDA, CDR2 SQIVND (reference sequence). CDR3 bases: TGTGCCAGTAGTATTAAACGGGCTGCGCCCTACAATGAGCAGTTCTTC. Residues: CASSIKRAAPYNEQFF.

This clonotype was picked up many times. This chain links TRBV15 with TRBJ2-5, with D perhaps matching TRBD2 (6 bases). CDR1 is LNHNV and CDR2 is YYDKDF in the germline V gene (reference sequence). The CDR3 loop spans 18 amino acids. Trimming shortened V by 0 bases and J by 2 bases, and 19 bases separated the two germline ends. Here the CDR3 DNA reads TGTGCCACCAGCAGAGATCCCCCTAGCTGGAGGGATCAAGAGACCCAGTACTTC. Protein: CATSRDPPSWRDQETQYF.

The gene calls are TRBV29-1 and TRBJ2-3; the D gene could be TRBD1 or TRBD2 (5 bases each). The CDR3 contains 12 residues. Germline CDR1 and CDR2: SQVTM and ANQGSEA. For the CDR3, the DNA is TGCGCGTGGGGGAGCTTATCAGATACGCAGTATTTT. Residues: CAWGSLSDTQYF.

On this clonotype: This could be a read error, since a much larger clone is one nucleotide away. The chain combines TRBV9 with TRBJ2-2, with TRBD2 identical over 8 bases. This CDR3 is built from 17 residues. Germline V gene sequence: CDR1 SGDLS, CDR2 YYNGEE. V was clipped by 10 bases and J by 3 bases; unmatched bases: 17. The CDR3 DNA reads as TGTGCCGGGCCTAACTCAGCGGGAGACATCCACACCGGGGAGCTGTTTTTT. Its translation: CAGPNSAGDIHTGELFF.

This clonotype was found many times. V usage is TRBV10-3 and J usage is TRBJ2-1; no clear D gene. The germline V gene has CDR1 ENHRY and CDR2 SYGVKD. CDR3 size: 13 residues. The V and J ends lost 9 bases and 0 bases respectively, with 9 bases between them. CDR3 sequence reads: CAIPGASYNEQFF. CDR3 DNA sequence: TGTGCCATACCCGGAGCCTCCTACAATGAGCAGTTCTTC.